A selection of T cell receptor beta chains follows, all from one sample in a study of T cell responses to AZD1222 COVID-19 vaccine. The protocol was immunoSEQ multiplex PCR, while the TCRdb copy is restricted to in-frame clones and leaves out a portion. The table shows 150,000 to 200,000 clones, with 90% to 95% occurring only once. Source: peripheral blood, taken on day 0 of AZD1222 vaccination. Every receptor here comes from an adult in good health. Both conserved end residues are part of each CDR3. A D gene is named only where the DNA matches it firmly. For some rows the clone size is stated as once, few or many, or as a class when expanded; others skip it.

>TRBV15|TRBJ2-7|-|TRBD2
TGTGCCACCAGCAGAGAGGGACTAGCGGGAGGCGAGCAGTACTTC
CATSREGLAGGEQYF
>TRBV11-2|TRBJ2-7|-|-
TGTGCCAGCAGCTTAGAATCAATAGTCGGGTACGAGCAGTACTTC
CASSLESIVGYEQYF
>TRBV28|TRBJ1-1|once|-
TGTGCCAGCAGTGTAACAGGGAACGAAGCTTTCTTT
CASSVTGNEAFF
>TRBV2|TRBJ1-1|-|TRBD1
TGTGCCAGCAGCGACAGGGAGATTGACACTGAAGCTTTCTTT
CASSDREIDTEAFF
>TRBV25-1|TRBJ1-2|-|-
TGTGCCAGCAGGGGGTCGGAAAAGTATGGCTACACCTTC
CASRGSEKYGYTF
>TRBV28|TRBJ1-2|-|TRBD1
TGTGCCAGCAGTTTGACAGGGGGCGCTAAAGGCTACACCTTC
CASSLTGGAKGYTF
>TRBV5-1|TRBJ2-1|-|-
TGCGCCAGCAGCCCGGGGGGCGGGGCCGAATTGAACAATGAGCAGTTCTTC
CASSPGGGAELNNEQFF
>TRBV28|TRBJ1-5|-|-
TGTGCCAGCAGTCTAACCAGTCATTGGAGCAATCAGCCCCAGCATTTT
CASSLTSHWSNQPQHF
>TRBV6-5|TRBJ1-6|once|-
TGTGCCAGCAGTTATCGTGGTTCACCCCTCCACTTT
CASSYRGSPLHF
>TRBV9|TRBJ2-7|-|-
TGTGCCAGCAGCCCACAGACGGGAACCTACGAGCAGTACTTC
CASSPQTGTYEQYF
>TRBV7-9|TRBJ2-1|-|-
TGTGCCAGCAGTTACCCGGGGAATGAGCAGTTCTTC
CASSYPGNEQFF
>TRBV5-1|TRBJ1-4|-|-
TGCGCCAGCAGCCCCGGAAGTGCAACTAATGAAAAACTGTTTTTT
CASSPGSATNEKLFF
>TRBV19|TRBJ2-3|-|-
TGTGCCAGTAGTATAGATCTATCCGGGCTAGCTGCTAGCACAGATACGCAGTATTTT
CASSIDLSGLAASTDTQYF
>TRBV7-3|TRBJ2-1|-|TRBD2
TGTGCCAGCAGCAAGACTAGCGGAGCTTACAATGAGCAGTTCTTC
CASSKTSGAYNEQFF
>TRBV27|TRBJ2-2|-|-
TGTGCCAGCAGGGCACAGGGATTTATGGTCGGGGCCGGGGAGCTGTTTTTT
CASRAQGFMVGAGELFF
>TRBV6-5|TRBJ1-2|-|-
TGTGCCAGCAGGAGAGGGACCGCCTATGGCTACACCTTC
CASRRGTAYGYTF
>TRBV6-6|TRBJ2-1|-|-
TGTGCCAGCACCGAACTAGGGGAGAGGTACAATGAGCAGTTCTTC
CASTELGERYNEQFF